The clone carrying this TCR beta chain was seen a handful of times. Its antigen is not known. The ends were cut back, 8 bases at V and 4 bases at J, with 15 bases in the middle. Germline V gives CDR1 SGHVS, CDR2 FQNEAQ. This CDR3 has 14 residues. The data derive from a study of T cell repertoires in cytomegalovirus infection. Study overall: In the study, CMV epitopes included recently identified HLA-C-restricted and well-studied HLA-B-restricted ones.

A single record per CDR3 protein comes from TCRdb applying MiXCR to the reads. The sample holds approximately 1,000,000 distinct CDR3 sequences, roughly 30% seen once. The genes are TRBV7-8 and TRBJ2-1; maybe TRBD2 (7 bases). The TCR sequence derives from a human donor in good health (CMV status not recorded). Some clones in this sample may be carry-over from other donors' samples. Source: cultured CD8+ T cells from PBMCs, taken from culture after CMV antigen stimulation. CDR3 sequence (DNA): TGTGCCAGCTGCTGGGGGGGCCCATACAATGAGCAGTTCTTC. As protein: CASCWGGPYNEQFF.